This TCR beta chain is drawn from a study of T cells after yellow fever vaccination. In TCRdb, the 5' RACE reads were re-called with MiXCR into one record per CDR3 protein. This sample has 240,000 or so distinct CDR3 sequences, with roughly 7.2% found just once. The germline gives CDR1 MNHNS, CDR2 SASEGT. V lost 3 bases to trimming and J lost 6 bases; unmatched junction nucleotides: 4. The CDR3 length is 14 residues. This clonotype has at least ten counts. This specimen consisted of CD4+ T cells sorted from PBMCs, obtained 15 days after the yellow fever booster vaccination. The V and J genes are TRBV6-1 and TRBJ2-7; 11 bases line up with TRBD2. The source is a man under 40 who received the YFV17D yellow fever vaccine. CDR3: CASSEGLAGGEQYF. CDR3 sequence (DNA): TGTGCCAGCAGTGAGGGCCTAGCGGGAGGCGAGCAGTACTTC.